This T cell receptor beta chain was profiled in a study of neurological immune-mediated disorders. Notes on the study in general: No CDR3 amino acid sequences recurred among expanded clones across subjects, suggesting private repertoires in all groups.

This clonotype was seen repeatedly, ten times or more. What it binds is not known. The making of cDNA relied on 5'RACE with 10-nucleotide random UMIs. One entry per CDR3 protein results from TCRdb running MiXCR on the 5' RACE reads. This sample has more than 95,000 distinct CDR3 sequences, with 11% found just once. Germline lookup yields CDR1 LNHDA and CDR2 SQIVND (reference sequence). V lost 3 bases to trimming and J lost 2 bases; unmatched junction nucleotides: 3. The CDR3 extends over 14 amino acids. Sample time point: longitudinal time-point 3. Unsorted libraries were generated from 2 million PBMCs held at -80 degrees C.

This chain uses TRBV19 with TRBJ1-1, with TRBD1 matching over 7 bases. The origin of this receptor is a female donor with HTLV-1-associated myelopathy (HAM/TSP). The sample taken for sequencing was PBMCs. CDR3 loop: CASSIRDSNTEAFF. The CDR3 coding sequence is TGTGCCAGTAGTATCCGGGACAGCAACACTGAAGCTTTCTTT.